Here is one TCR beta chain with its context. Its target antigen remains unknown. No much larger clone exists at a distance of one base, and base qualities are not known. The data were taken from a study of T cell changes during pregnancy in multiple sclerosis (dated by TCRdb to about 2019). Looking at the study overall: The study looked at changes in the T cell repertoire across pregnancy in women with multiple sclerosis.

Libraries came from the immunoSEQ multiplex PCR assay. The source is immuneACCESS, and TCRdb retained only in-frame sequences with V and J called. Part of the clones is not carried over; for the studies checked, unresolved V genes explain less than half of this, and the remainder is unexplained. The sample yields roughly 42,000 clones; about nine tenths were counted once. Approximately 0.7% of the sample is held by the ten biggest clonotypes. V gives up 3 bases and J gives up 1 base, and the segment between their germline ends measures 9 bases. There are 13 amino acids in the CDR3, from cysteine to phenylalanine inclusive. Just CDR3 DNA is preserved here, 39 bases in frame from base 1. The germline V gene (reference sequence) specifies GTSNPN as CDR1 and SVGIG as CDR2.

The chain is assembled from TRBV30 and TRBJ1-1; no D segment can be confidently identified. Sequencing used CD4+ T cells from peripheral blood mononuclear cells, obtained before pregnancy. This sequence originates from a female donor with multiple sclerosis, enrolled in a pregnancy study. The CDR3 amino acid sequence is: CAWRPGSNTEAFF. DNA sequence: TGTGCCTGGAGGCCTGGCTCGAACACTGAAGCTTTCTTT.